Included here is one TCR beta chain sequence, with context. Its antigen is as yet unknown. Through a sample-barcoded 5' primer and a J-beta primer mix, a second PCR was run for about 6 to 11 cycles. The study obtained at least 3 million CDR3-containing paired-end reads from every sample. TCRdb ran MiXCR on the 5' RACE reads and lists one entry per CDR3 protein. The sample has about 830,000 distinct CDR3 sequences, 58% seen once; the top ten hold over 20%. Germline V gene sequence: CDR1 SEHNR, CDR2 FQNEAQ (reference sequence). The CDR3 extends over 16 amino acids. V lost 3 bases and J lost 7; bases outside the gene matches: 12. The data belong to a study of blood T cells in healthy people across ages. Study results and caveats: Considered underestimates were the diversity estimates obtained from one million T cells. A greater number of naive CD4+ cells and higher diversity distinguished long-lived donors from aged donors. Per million T cells, the diversity of TCR beta decreased roughly linearly as age advanced.

The rearrangement links TRBV7-9 to TRBJ2-7, with 10 bases matching TRBD1. The TCR comes from a man between 25 and 39 years old in good health. The material sequenced was blood. The CDR3 DNA is TGTGCCAGCAGCTTGGGTTCAGGACAGGGGGTTTATGAGCAGTACTTC. Residues: CASSLGSGQGVYEQYF.